The rows below give T cell receptor beta chains drawn from one sample of a study of regulatory T cells. This table comes from immunoSEQ multiplex PCR, and its TCRdb copy is limited to in-frame clones, with some not included. The sample contains some 30,000 clones, approximately 93% of which appear only once. Sequencing was carried out using conventional CD4+ T cells sorted from blood. These receptors all come from a child aged 2 to 15 with CD3G deficiency. The conserved cysteine and the conserved F or W are not part of the CDR3 here. Each record gives: clone size, V gene, J gene, CDR3 protein. Clone size is given for some rows only: seen once, a few or many times, or a class if the clone is expanded.

size: -
V: TRBV6-1
J: TRBJ2-4
CDR3: ASSEGRGTKNIQY

size: -
V: TRBV28
J: TRBJ2-3
CDR3: ASSPQSTDTQY

size: -
V: TRBV6-1
J: TRBJ2-1
CDR3: ASSFGGRAQF

size: -
V: TRBV28
J: TRBJ2-7
CDR3: ASSPLAGGNSYEQY

size: -
V: TRBV28
J: TRBJ2-1
CDR3: ASSLARGGSFAGQF

size: once
V: TRBV5-1
J: TRBJ2-3
CDR3: ASSLDAGVGTDTQY

size: -
V: TRBV6-1
J: TRBJ2-1
CDR3: ASSEQFNNEQF

size: -
V: TRBV28
J: TRBJ2-1
CDR3: ASSPGRTLYNEQF

size: -
V: TRBV28
J: TRBJ2-7
CDR3: ASSSAGLHYEQY

size: -
V: TRBV28
J: TRBJ2-7
CDR3: ASSVPGALLYEQY

size: -
V: TRBV4-1
J: TRBJ2-4
CDR3: ASSQEYGWRLAKNIQY

size: -
V: TRBV7-9
J: TRBJ1-1
CDR3: ASRSTANTEAF

size: once
V: TRBV6-1
J: TRBJ1-4
CDR3: ASSEDRGRFGEKLF

size: -
V: TRBV28
J: TRBJ2-1
CDR3: ASSLFGGRKGNEQF

size: -
V: TRBV6-1
J: TRBJ1-1
CDR3: ASSDVRSAEAF

size: -
V: TRBV5-6
J: TRBJ2-7
CDR3: ASSRLFRSSYEQY

size: -
V: TRBV7-8
J: TRBJ2-1
CDR3: ASSPGIGIYNEQF

size: -
V: TRBV7-9
J: TRBJ2-3
CDR3: ASSSSGISATDTQY

size: -
V: TRBV7-9
J: TRBJ2-3
CDR3: ASSLYVSTDTQY

size: once
V: TRBV18
J: TRBJ2-1
CDR3: ASSTITGEQF

size: -
V: TRBV28
J: TRBJ2-7
CDR3: ASSSTGSYEQY

size: -
V: TRBV6-1
J: TRBJ1-1
CDR3: ASTDAPDTEAF

size: -
V: TRBV5-1
J: TRBJ2-2
CDR3: ASSLTPAANTGELF

size: -
V: TRBV10-3
J: TRBJ2-7
CDR3: AISGGPGYEQY

size: -
V: TRBV18
J: TRBJ2-3
CDR3: ASSQRRGDTQY

size: -
V: TRBV19
J: TRBJ2-2
CDR3: ASSSRTVRFTGELF

size: -
V: TRBV28
J: TRBJ2-7
CDR3: ASSSPTSGGDEQY

size: -
V: TRBV6-1
J: TRBJ1-6
CDR3: ASSADYNSPLH

size: -
V: TRBV28
J: TRBJ1-2
CDR3: ASSTGGGDGYT

size: -
V: TRBV6-5
J: TRBJ2-1
CDR3: ASSYRDPARGDEQF

size: -
V: TRBV13
J: TRBJ2-3
CDR3: ASSLGGTAQRRDTQY

size: -
V: TRBV28
J: TRBJ1-1
CDR3: ASSSGGQKNTEAF

size: once
V: TRBV6-1
J: TRBJ1-1
CDR3: ASRRQGSNTEAF

size: -
V: TRBV28
J: TRBJ2-6
CDR3: ASSSELSGANVLT

size: -
V: TRBV28
J: TRBJ1-2
CDR3: ASSATDYGYT

size: -
V: TRBV13
J: TRBJ2-3
CDR3: ASSIGGISTDTQY

size: -
V: TRBV10-2
J: TRBJ1-1
CDR3: ASSSGPSGTEAF

size: -
V: TRBV5-1
J: TRBJ2-7
CDR3: ASSLLPGGEQY

size: -
V: TRBV6-7
J: TRBJ1-5
CDR3: ASSYWSVLGFPRANQPQH

size: -
V: TRBV6-1
J: TRBJ2-5
CDR3: ASSHSLGQY

size: -
V: TRBV28
J: TRBJ1-1
CDR3: ASSGPGEWVNTEAF

size: once
V: TRBV11-2
J: TRBJ2-7
CDR3: ASSSIRQGGEQY

size: -
V: TRBV19
J: TRBJ2-2
CDR3: ATAQQGRKNTGELF

size: -
V: TRBV6-6
J: TRBJ1-1
CDR3: ASSVGGTTEAF

size: -
V: TRBV28
J: TRBJ2-7
CDR3: ASSPGTRTYYEQY

size: -
V: TRBV28
J: TRBJ1-5
CDR3: ASSLRGRQPQH

size: -
V: TRBV18
J: TRBJ2-3
CDR3: ASSPNRGPGRTRADTQY